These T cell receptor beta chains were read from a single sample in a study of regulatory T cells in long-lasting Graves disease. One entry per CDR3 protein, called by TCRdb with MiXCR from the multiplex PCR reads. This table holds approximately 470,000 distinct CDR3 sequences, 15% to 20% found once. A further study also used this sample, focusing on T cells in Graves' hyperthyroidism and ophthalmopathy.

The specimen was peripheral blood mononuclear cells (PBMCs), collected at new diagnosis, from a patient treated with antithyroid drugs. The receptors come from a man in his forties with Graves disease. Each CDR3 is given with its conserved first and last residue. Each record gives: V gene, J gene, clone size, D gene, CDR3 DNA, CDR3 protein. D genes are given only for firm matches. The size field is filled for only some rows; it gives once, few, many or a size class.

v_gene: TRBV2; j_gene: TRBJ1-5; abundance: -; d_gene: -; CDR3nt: TGTGCCAGCAGCTACAGGATCAATCAGCCCCAGCATTTT; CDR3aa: CASSYRINQPQHF
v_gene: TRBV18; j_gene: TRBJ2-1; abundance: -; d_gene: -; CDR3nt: TGTGCCAGCTCACGGGGCCCCTTTGGCTACAATGAGCAGTTCTTC; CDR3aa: CASSRGPFGYNEQFF
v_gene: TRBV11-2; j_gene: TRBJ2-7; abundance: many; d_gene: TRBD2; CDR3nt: TGTGCCAGCAGCTCAAGACTAGCGGGAGCGTACGAGCAGTACTTC; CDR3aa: CASSSRLAGAYEQYF
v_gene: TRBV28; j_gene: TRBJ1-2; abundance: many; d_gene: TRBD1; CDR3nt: TGTGCCAGCAGGTGGACAGGGGGCATCAGGGGCTACACCTTC; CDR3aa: CASRWTGGIRGYTF
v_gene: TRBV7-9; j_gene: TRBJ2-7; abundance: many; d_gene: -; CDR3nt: TGTGCCAGCAGTAGGCTAACCCACTCCTACGAGCAGTACTTC; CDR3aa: CASSRLTHSYEQYF
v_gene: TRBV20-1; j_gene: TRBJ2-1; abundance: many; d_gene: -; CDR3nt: TGCAGTGCAGAGTCCGAGCGGACCCCCTACAATGAGCAGTTCTTC; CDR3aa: CSAESERTPYNEQFF
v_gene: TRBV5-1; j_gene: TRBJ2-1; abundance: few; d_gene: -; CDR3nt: TGCGCCAGCACGAGGGGCGGGCGCTCCTACAATGAGCAGTTCTTC; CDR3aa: CASTRGGRSYNEQFF
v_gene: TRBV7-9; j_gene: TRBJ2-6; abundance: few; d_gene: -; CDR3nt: TGTGCCAGCAGCTTCGGCAGGGCCTCTGGGGCCAACGTCCTGACTTTC; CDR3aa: CASSFGRASGANVLTF
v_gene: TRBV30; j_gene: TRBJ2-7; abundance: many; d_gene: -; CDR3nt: TGTGCCTGGAGTGGAGCCTACGAGCAGTACTTC; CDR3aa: CAWSGAYEQYF
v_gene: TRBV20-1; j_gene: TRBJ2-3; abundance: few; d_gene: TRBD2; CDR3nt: TGCAGTGCTGCTTGGACTAGCGGAAAAGTACAGAGCACAGATACGCAGTATTTT; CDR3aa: CSAAWTSGKVQSTDTQYF
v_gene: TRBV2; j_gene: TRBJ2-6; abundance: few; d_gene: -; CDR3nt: TGTGCCAGCAGTGACTCACCGCACTCTGGGGCCAACGTCCTGACTTTC; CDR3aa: CASSDSPHSGANVLTF
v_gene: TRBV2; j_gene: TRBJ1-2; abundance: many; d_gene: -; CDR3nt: TGTGCCAGCAGTGAATCGGAGGTTGCTAACTATGGCTACACCTTC; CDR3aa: CASSESEVANYGYTF
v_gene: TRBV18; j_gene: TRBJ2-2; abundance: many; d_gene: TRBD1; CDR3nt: TGTGCCAGCTCGAGTACCGGGACAGCGAACACCGGGGAGCTGTTTTTT; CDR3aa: CASSSTGTANTGELFF
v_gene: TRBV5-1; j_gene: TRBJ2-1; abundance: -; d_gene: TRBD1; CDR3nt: TGCGCCAGCAGCCAGGGGACAGGGGGCTACAATGAGCAGTTCTTC; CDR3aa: CASSQGTGGYNEQFF
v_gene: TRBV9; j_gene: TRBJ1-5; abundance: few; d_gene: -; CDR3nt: TGTGCCAGCGGAGCCGAACAGATATTCAATCAGCCCCAGCATTTT; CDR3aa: CASGAEQIFNQPQHF
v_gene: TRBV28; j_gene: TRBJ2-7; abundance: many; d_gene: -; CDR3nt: TGTGCCAGCAGTTTAGGGGGGACCCCCTCCTACGAGCAGTACTTC; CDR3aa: CASSLGGTPSYEQYF